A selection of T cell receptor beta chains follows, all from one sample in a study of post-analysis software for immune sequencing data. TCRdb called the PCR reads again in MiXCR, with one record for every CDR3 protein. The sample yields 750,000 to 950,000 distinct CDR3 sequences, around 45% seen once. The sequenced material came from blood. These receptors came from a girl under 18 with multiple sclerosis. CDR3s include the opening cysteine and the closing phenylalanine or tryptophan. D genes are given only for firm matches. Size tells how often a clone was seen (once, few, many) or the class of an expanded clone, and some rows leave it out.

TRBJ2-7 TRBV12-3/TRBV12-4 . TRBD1 TGTGCCAGCAGCCGCGGGACAGGGGGCGACGAGCAGTACTTC CASSRGTGGDEQYF
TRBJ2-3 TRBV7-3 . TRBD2 TGTGCCAGCAGCTCGTCAGCGGGAGGCGATACGCAGTATTTT CASSSSAGGDTQYF
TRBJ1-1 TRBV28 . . TGTGCCAGCAGTTTAGTCCTTGGGGCTGGAAGGAACACTGAAGCTTTCTTT CASSLVLGAGRNTEAFF
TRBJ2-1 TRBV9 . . TGTGCCAGCAGCCCAGACACCCGGGATGAGCAGTTCTTC CASSPDTRDEQFF
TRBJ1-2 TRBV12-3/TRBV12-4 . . TGTGCCAGCAGCCCCCAGGGGCCTCGGTGGGGTGGCTACACCTTC CASSPQGPRWGGYTF
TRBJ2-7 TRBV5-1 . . TGCGCCAGCAGCTTGTTCAGGCCGAGCGAGCAGTACTTC CASSLFRPSEQYF
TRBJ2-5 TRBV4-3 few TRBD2 TGCGCCAGCAGCCGTGGACTAGCGGGAGAGACCCAGTACTTC CASSRGLAGETQYF
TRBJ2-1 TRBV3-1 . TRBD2 TGTGCCAGCAGCCAAGAAAATCTAGCGGGTAATGAGCAGTTCTTC CASSQENLAGNEQFF
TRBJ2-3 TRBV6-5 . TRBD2 TGTGCCAGCAGTATCAGCGGGAGCCTCCCAGATACGCAGTATTTT CASSISGSLPDTQYF
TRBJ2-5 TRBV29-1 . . TGCAGCGCCCTGGGAGGGGGCGAAGTGGGAGAGACCCAGTACTTC CSALGGGEVGETQYF
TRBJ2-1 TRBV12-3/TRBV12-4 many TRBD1 TGTGCCAGCAGTTATACAGGGGGCCCGTCGGAGCAGTTCTTC CASSYTGGPSEQFF
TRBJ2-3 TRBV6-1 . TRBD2 TGTGCCAGCAACCCCACGGGTAGCGGGACCTCAAGGGGGGCGCAGTATTTT CASNPTGSGTSRGAQYF
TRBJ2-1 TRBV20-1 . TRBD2 TGCAGTGCTTCCGGGGACGGGACTAGCGGAAACTACAATGAGCAGTTCTTC CSASGDGTSGNYNEQFF
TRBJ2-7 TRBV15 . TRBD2 TGTGCCACCAGCAGAGACCGCGGGAGATCCCCTCCGTACGAGCAGTACTTC CATSRDRGRSPPYEQYF
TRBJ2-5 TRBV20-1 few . TGCAGTGCCCTCCCTCACGAGCAGACCCAGTACTTC CSALPHEQTQYF
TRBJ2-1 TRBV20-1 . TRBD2 TGCAGTGCCCATGGTAGACTAGCGGGAGGCAATGAGCAGTTCTTC CSAHGRLAGGNEQFF
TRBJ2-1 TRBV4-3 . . TGCGCCAGCAGCCCCGCGGGACTTTCCCTTAATGGGCAGTTCTTC CASSPAGLSLNGQFF
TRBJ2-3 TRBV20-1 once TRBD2 TGCAGTGCTAGAGATTTGGCGGGAGAGTTCACAGATACGCAGTATTTT CSARDLAGEFTDTQYF
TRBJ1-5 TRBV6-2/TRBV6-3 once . TGTGCCAGCAGTCTCCCAGGCAAGGGCAATCAGCCCCAGCATTTT CASSLPGKGNQPQHF
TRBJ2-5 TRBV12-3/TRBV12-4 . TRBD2 TGTGCCAGCGGGGCCGGGATAACTTTAGCGGGAATGTACTTC CASGAGITLAGMYF
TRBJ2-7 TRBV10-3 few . TGTGCCATCAGGGGACGGCTATCCTACGAGCAGTACTTC CAIRGRLSYEQYF
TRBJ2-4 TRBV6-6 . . TGTGCCAGCAGTCAGACGGGACTCTTTTCGGGTGAGCAGTACTTC CASSQTGLFSGEQYF
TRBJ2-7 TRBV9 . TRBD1 TGTGCCAGCAGCGCCGCCGGGACAGGGACCCACGAGCAGTACTTC CASSAAGTGTHEQYF
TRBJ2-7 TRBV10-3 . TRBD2 TGTGCCATCAGTGAGATAGCGGGGGACTACGAGCAGTACTTC CAISEIAGDYEQYF
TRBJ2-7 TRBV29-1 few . TGCAGTGTTGGAGGGGGGCCAGGGACCTCCTACGAGCAGTACTTC CSVGGGPGTSYEQYF
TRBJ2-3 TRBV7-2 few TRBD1 TGTGCCAGCAGCGCCCTAGGGGGCCCCAGCACAGATACGCAGTATTTT CASSALGGPSTDTQYF
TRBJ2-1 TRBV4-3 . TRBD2 TGCGCCAGCAGCCAAAGACTAGCAGCCCATGAGCAGTTCTTC CASSQRLAAHEQFF
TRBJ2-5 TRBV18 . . TGTGCCAGCTCGCTATATAGGACTCGCCGTGGAGAGACCCAGTACTTC CASSLYRTRRGETQYF
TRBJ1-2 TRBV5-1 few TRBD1 TGCGCCAGCAGCCACAGGTCCCGGGACAGGGGGGAAAACTATGGCTACACCTTC CASSHRSRDRGENYGYTF
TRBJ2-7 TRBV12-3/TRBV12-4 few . TGTGCCAGCAGTTTTCCCGGGATCGAGCAGTACTTC CASSFPGIEQYF
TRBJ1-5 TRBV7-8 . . TGTGCCAGCGGCTTAAACCCTGTAAGCAATCAGCCCCAGCATTTT CASGLNPVSNQPQHF
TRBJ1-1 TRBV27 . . TGTGCCAGCAGACGAGGACAGATGAACACTGAAGCTTTCTTT CASRRGQMNTEAFF